The source of this T cell receptor (beta chain) is a study of post-analysis software for immune sequencing data. Overall study findings and caveats: Four or five TRBV segments were more frequent in patients than controls; TRBV5-6, TRBV5-1 and TRBV20-1 belonged to this group. Versus controls, multiple sclerosis patients showed significantly lower diversity (normalized Chao1).

Trimming left V 1 base short and J 4 bases short, with 16 bases between. CDR3 size: 16 residues. Per germline, CDR1 MGHRA and CDR2 YSYEKL. This clonotype occurred a few times. The antigen remains unidentified. Researchers reported that TCR beta cDNA libraries carried unique molecular identifiers. Each sample of roughly 0.9 to 11 million input T cells yielded 500,000 or so cDNA molecules, so each molecule approximated one T cell. TCRdb fed the PCR reads into MiXCR, producing one record per CDR3 protein. The repertoire holds roughly 580,000 distinct CDR3 sequences, around 44% seen once, with roughly 1.8% in the top ten.

The specimen was blood. The chain has TRBV4-1 and TRBJ2-5, with TRBD2 as a possible D gene (5 bases). This receptor was identified in a girl between 10 and 17 years old with multiple sclerosis. Here the CDR3 DNA reads TGCGCCAGCAGCCAAGGGAGCGGCCTAGCCCCAGAGACCCAGTACTTC. It codes for CASSQGSGLAPETQYF.